The 12 T cell receptor beta chains below come from one sample, sequenced in a study of T cells after yellow fever vaccination (dated by TCRdb to the late 2010s). The sample's treatment or condition, from its label and the paper: live attenuated yellow fever vaccine strain. The library was produced with 5' RACE. Sequencing was performed on an Illumina HiSeq 2500. Through fastp at Q25 and MiXCR, TCRdb rebuilt clones from the public reads, retaining in-frame beta chains. All rows with the same CDR3 protein become a single entry with the most common DNA and genes. The sample yields approximately 300,000 distinct CDR3 sequences; around 6.8% were counted once. Together, the top ten hold 15% to 20% of the sample. The sequencing used PBMCs, collected roughly 47 days after the first yellow fever vaccination. The source is a man between 18 and 35 years old who received the YFV17D yellow fever vaccine.

This clonotype was counted ten times or more. The rearrangement links TRBV20-1 to TRBJ2-5; D unclear. CDR3 length: 12 amino acids. Germline CDR1 and CDR2: DFQATT and SNEGSKA (reference sequence). Trimming pared 3 bases from V and 5 bases from J, leaving 10 bases between. CDR3: CSASSTLETQYF. CDR3 nucleotide sequence: TGCAGTGCTAGCAGTACGCTTGAGACCCAGTACTTC.

V is TRBV5-6 and J is TRBJ2-5, with a possible D match to TRBD2 (6 bases). Per germline, CDR1 SGHDT and CDR2 YYEEEE. The CDR3 contains 12 residues. The V and J ends lost 7 bases and 9 bases respectively, with 16 bases between them. The CDR3 nucleotides read TGTGCCAGCCTCATTCAGGGAGGACCCCAGTACTTC. This gives the protein CASLIQGGPQYF.

In this sample, this clonotype turned up a few times. The chain links TRBV3-1 to TRBJ2-7, with a possible D match to TRBD1 (6 bases). Trimming took 0 bases from V and 6 from J, leaving 12 bases between them. Germline CDR1 and CDR2: LGHDT and YNNKEL (reference sequence). The CDR3 length is 14 residues. This chain's CDR3 is CASSQDAQGSEQYF. DNA of the CDR3: TGTGCCAGCAGCCAAGATGCACAGGGTAGCGAGCAGTACTTC.

This clonotype has at least ten counts. The rearrangement links TRBV5-1 to TRBJ1-1; D might be TRBD1 (5 bases). The CDR3 covers 18 residues. Looked up from germline, CDR1 is SGHRS and CDR2 is YFSETQ. V lost 2 bases and J lost 4, with 24 bases in between. The CDR3 region is CASSFLGVNRRKGTEAFF. The CDR3 DNA reads TGCGCCAGCAGCTTTTTGGGGGTGAATAGAAGGAAGGGCACTGAAGCTTTCTTT.

In this sample, this clonotype turned up a few times. Here the CDR3 reads CASSYSGDFYNEQFF. The DNA of the CDR3 is TGTGCCAGCAGTTACTCTGGGGACTTTTACAATGAGCAGTTCTTC. The rearrangement uses TRBV6-5 and TRBJ2-1; possible D gene TRBD2, 6 bases. Germline V gives CDR1 MNHEY, CDR2 SVGAGI. The CDR3 covers 15 residues. The V and J ends lost 0 bases and 4 bases respectively, with 10 bases between them.

This clonotype was seen only a few times. The V gene is TRBV7-2, the J gene TRBJ1-1; D uncertain. This CDR3 region has 14 residues. Per germline, CDR1 SGHTA and CDR2 FQGNSA. Trimming pared 2 bases from V and 1 base from J, leaving 8 bases between. The CDR3 spells CASSLSLTNTEAFF. The CDR3 nucleotides read TGTGCCAGCAGCTTATCTCTTACGAACACTGAAGCTTTCTTT.

The CDR3 loop reads CSARQGLGETQYF. The CDR3 nucleotides read TGCAGTGCTAGACAGGGACTGGGAGAGACCCAGTACTTC. The chain is built from TRBV20-1 and TRBJ2-5, with D perhaps matching TRBD2 (6 bases). Germline CDR1 reads DFQATT; CDR2 reads SNEGSKA (reference sequence). The V gene lost 2 bases and the J gene lost 4 bases, with 11 bases spanning the gap. The CDR3 is made up of 13 amino acids.

The chain is built from TRBV6-1 and TRBJ1-5, with D perhaps TRBD1 (6 bases). Germline V gene lookup returns CDR1 MNHNS and CDR2 SASEGT. Trimming shortened V by 6 bases and J by 0 bases, and 12 bases separated the two germline ends. CDR3 length: 15 amino acids. CDR3: CASSSVGASNQPQHF. The CDR3 DNA is TGTGCCAGCAGCAGCGTGGGGGCTAGCAATCAGCCCCAGCATTTT.

The rearrangement uses TRBV29-1 and TRBJ1-4; D gene ambiguous. The germline CDR1 and CDR2 sequences are SQVTM and ANQGSEA. The CDR3 runs to 14 residues. Trimming took off 4 bases at V and 1 base at J, with 10 bases between the two ends. The DNA for the CDR3 is TGCAGCGTTGCCTACCCGTTAACTAATGAAAAACTGTTTTTT. Protein product: CSVAYPLTNEKLFF.

This chain uses TRBV6-2 or TRBV6-3 with TRBJ1-1; D is perhaps TRBD1 (6 bases). V lost 4 bases to trimming and J lost 4 bases, with 19 bases between them. Germline-derived CDR1 and CDR2 are MNHEY and SVGEGT. The CDR3 has 16 amino acids. CDR3 sequence reads: CASSSSHRTAGTEAFF. The CDR3 nucleotides are TGTGCCAGCAGTTCCTCGCATAGGACAGCCGGCACTGAAGCTTTCTTT.

The chain joins TRBV12-3 or TRBV12-4 to TRBJ1-5; D gene unclear. The CDR3 runs 15 residues. Trimming cost V 1 base and J 2 bases, with 9 bases left between them. The CDR3 reads CASSLVGSGNQPQHF. CDR3 coding DNA: TGTGCCAGCAGTTTAGTCGGGTCGGGCAATCAGCCCCAGCATTTT.

This clonotype was seen ten or more times. J is TRBJ2-2 and V is TRBV5-1; either TRBD1 or TRBD2 may fit D (6 bases each). V dropped 3 bases and J dropped 6 bases, with 9 bases sitting between them. Germline assignment: CDR1 SGHRS and CDR2 YFSETQ. CDR3 size: 13 residues. This chain's CDR3 is CASSSGEAGELFF. The CDR3, as DNA: TGCGCCAGCAGCTCAGGGGAGGCCGGGGAGCTGTTTTTT. The entire variable domain, with the rest obtained from reference TRBV5-1 and TRBJ2-2, is as follows: KAGVTQTPRYLIKTRGQQVTLSCSPISGHRSVSWYQQTPGQGLQFLFEYFSETQRNKGNFPGRFSGRQFSNSRSEMNVSTLELGDSALYLCASSSGEAGELFFGEGSRLTVL.